Each of the 14 T cell receptor beta chains below was sequenced from the same sample in a study of OX40 agonist ivuxolimab in advanced cancers. The data were produced by immunoSEQ multiplex PCR, yet TCRdb's version contains in-frame clones alone and is incomplete. Of 80,000 to 85,000 clones listed, under 90% were seen once; the top ten hold 6.6%. The sample in question was CD4+ or CD8+ T cells sorted from blood, obtained in a trial of the OX40 agonist ivuxolimab. All receptors derive from an adult with an advanced solid tumor such as melanoma, head and neck, liver or kidney cancer.

The rearrangement uses TRBV4-3 and TRBJ2-1, with D unclear. This CDR3 spans 12 amino acids. Trimming pared 0 bases from V and 10 bases from J, leaving 7 bases between. In germline, CDR1 is LGHNA, CDR2 YSLEER. The CDR3 DNA sequence: TGCGCCAGCAGCCAAGACCGGTACGAGCAGTTCTTC. It yields the protein CASSQDRYEQFF.

This chain uses TRBV6-5 with TRBJ1-3; D uncertain. CDR3 size: 15 residues. The ends were cut back, 2 bases at V and 0 bases at J, with 8 bases in the middle. In germline, CDR1 is MNHEY, CDR2 SVGAGI. The CDR3 DNA reads as TGTGCCAGCAGTTACGGCGAGGGCTCTGGAAACACCATATATTTT. It yields the protein CASSYGEGSGNTIYF.

This chain connects TRBV19 to TRBJ1-2, with D unclear. V shed 8 bases and J shed 4 bases, with 11 bases lying between them. Germline CDR1 and CDR2: LNHDA and SQIVND (reference sequence). CDR3 length: 12 amino acids. The CDR3 bases are TGTGCCAGTGGATTGCCCGGCTATGGCTACACCTTC. Its protein product is CASGLPGYGYTF.

The chain recombines TRBV4-3 with TRBJ2-3, with no clear D. The V end lost 1 base, the J end lost 4 bases, and 12 bases lay between the germline ends. CDR1 is LGHNA, CDR2 YSLEER, per germline. The CDR3 contains 15 residues. The chain's CDR3 is CASSQVGPLADTQYF. The CDR3 region has the DNA TGCGCCAGCAGCCAAGTTGGGCCGCTCGCAGATACGCAGTATTTT.

The rearrangement uses TRBV20-1 and TRBJ2-5; D might be TRBD1 (6 bases). Gene TRBJ2-7 matches the end of the DNA better, so the J call may be wrong. The CDR3 loop spans 11 amino acids. Germline-derived CDR1 and CDR2 are DFQATT and SNEGSKA (reference sequence). The CDR3 loop is CSASRGYEQYF. The CDR3, as DNA: TGCAGTGCTAGCAGGGGCTACGAGCAGTACTTC.

V is TRBV7-3 and J is TRBJ2-1; 11 bases fit TRBD2. Germline loops: CDR1 SGHTA, CDR2 FQGTGA. The CDR3 extends over 16 amino acids. V gave up 4 bases and J gave up 5 bases; unmatched junction bases: 7. CDR3 nucleotide sequence: TGTGCCAGCAGCTCCGGTAGCGGGAGGGAGAACAATGAGCAGTTCTTC. It is translated as CASSSGSGRENNEQFF.

CDR3 sequence (DNA): TGTGCCAGCACCAGAGCCGGGAGCAATCAGCCCCAGCATTTT. It specifies CASTRAGSNQPQHF. J is TRBJ1-5 and V is TRBV4-2; no definite D call. With 7 bases removed from V and 1 base from J, the gap between germline ends came to 11 bases. CDR1 LGHNA and CDR2 YNFKEQ come from the germline V gene. The CDR3 is 14 amino acids.

The rearrangement uses TRBV5-6 and TRBJ1-5; D is ambiguous. Germline V gene sequence: CDR1 SGHDT, CDR2 YYEEEE. The V and J ends lost 4 bases and 2 bases respectively, with 7 bases between them. CDR3 size: 13 residues. CDR3 amino acids: CASSIDRNQPQHF. CDR3 nucleotides: TGTGCCAGCAGCATTGACCGCAATCAGCCCCAGCATTTT.

This clone was found a few times. This sequence joins TRBV6-4 and TRBJ2-5; D is possibly TRBD2 (6 bases). The length of the CDR3 is 19 residues. The V gene's germline CDR1 is MRHNA and CDR2 SNTAGT. V was cut by 7 bases and J by 0 bases, with 27 bases left in between. As DNA, the CDR3 is TGTGCCAGCAAGAACGCTAGCGACCGTTCCCCGGAGTACCAAGAGACCCAGTACTTC. Its protein product is CASKNASDRSPEYQETQYF.

The rearrangement joins TRBV7-6 to TRBJ2-1; perhaps TRBD2 as D (6 bases). CDR1 and CDR2 from the germline V gene are SGHVS and FNYEAQ. Trimming left V 3 bases short and J 3 bases short, with 12 bases between. The CDR3 is made up of 15 amino acids. The CDR3 sequence is CASSLLAGSYNEQFF. The CDR3 DNA follows: TGTGCCAGCAGCTTGCTCGCCGGGAGCTACAATGAGCAGTTCTTC.

The J gene is TRBJ1-5, the V gene TRBV16, with 10 bases matching TRBD1. This CDR3 region has 17 residues. V shed 4 bases and J 3 bases; nucleotides not matched to a gene: 9. Germline V CDR1 and CDR2: KGHSY, FQNENV. The chain's CDR3 is CASSPRPGQGHNQPQHF. The CDR3 coding sequence is TGTGCCAGCAGCCCACGACCGGGACAGGGGCACAATCAGCCCCAGCATTTT.

This clone has a single count. The chain is built from TRBV21-1 and TRBJ2-6; the listed D gene, TRBD1, was not tested against the DNA. TRBV21-1 represents a pseudogene. The CDR3 runs 18 residues. The CDR3 sequence: CASSKARGHYSGANVLTF. CDR3 nucleotides: TGTGCCAGCAGCAAAGCGAGGGGACATTACTCTGGGGCCAACGTCCTGACTTTC.

The J gene is TRBJ2-2, the V gene TRBV2; TRBD2 matches at 14 bases. Germline values: CDR1 SNHLY, CDR2 FYNNEI. J gave up 8 bases and V 5 bases, and 13 bases lay outside the gene matches. The CDR3 has 18 residues. The CDR3 reads CASSTPGLAGESSGELFF. The DNA of the CDR3 is TGTGCCAGCAGTACCCCGGGACTAGCGGGAGAGTCCTCGGGGGAGCTGTTTTTT.

The rearrangement joins TRBV28 to TRBJ2-5, with 10 nucleotides matching TRBD2. V dropped 8 bases and J dropped 5; count of bases not matched to a gene: 8. The CDR3 is 14 amino acids. In germline, CDR1 is MDHEN, CDR2 SYDVKM. The CDR3 protein is CASGSGGAWETQYF. The DNA for the CDR3 is TGTGCCAGCGGAAGCGGGGGGGCCTGGGAGACCCAGTACTTC.